The source of this TCR beta chain is a study of cytomegalovirus exposure and HLA in healthy donors. Study-level points and caveats: Associated with HLA alleles at 0.05 false discovery rate in a later analysis were fewer than 20,000 TCR beta sequences.

A remark on this clone: Its antigen remains unidentified.

J gave up 5 bases and V 3 bases, and 14 bases lay outside the gene matches. Germline values: CDR1 MDHEN, CDR2 SYDVKM. CDR3 length: 17 amino acids. The PCR ran on 60 Vbeta and 13 Jbeta primers. Only in-frame clones appear in the TCRdb table, and some are missing; sequencing was by immunoSEQ multiplex PCR. The table lists tens of thousands of clones, around 70% of them singletons. Specimen: PBMCs. This chain uses TRBV28 with TRBJ2-7, with 9 bases that match TRBD2. The sequence was obtained from a woman aged 45-60 years in good health and CMV-seropositive. The CDR3 DNA sequence: TGTGCCAGCAGTTTTCGGTCTTCCCTGCTAGCGGGAAACGAGCAGTACTTC. Protein sequence: CASSFRSSLLAGNEQYF.